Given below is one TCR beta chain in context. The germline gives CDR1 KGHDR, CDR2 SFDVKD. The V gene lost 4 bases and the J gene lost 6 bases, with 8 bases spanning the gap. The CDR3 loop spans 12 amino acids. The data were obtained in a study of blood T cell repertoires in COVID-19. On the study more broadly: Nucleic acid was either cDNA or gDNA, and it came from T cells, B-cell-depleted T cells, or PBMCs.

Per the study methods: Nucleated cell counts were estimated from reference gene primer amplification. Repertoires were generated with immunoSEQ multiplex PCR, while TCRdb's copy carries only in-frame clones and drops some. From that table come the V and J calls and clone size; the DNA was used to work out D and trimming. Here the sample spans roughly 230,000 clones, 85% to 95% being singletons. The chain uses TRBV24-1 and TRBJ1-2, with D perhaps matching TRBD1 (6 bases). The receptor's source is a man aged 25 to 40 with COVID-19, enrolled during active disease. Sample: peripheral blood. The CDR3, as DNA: TGTGCCACCAGTGACTACAGGGATGGCTACACCTTC. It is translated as CATSDYRDGYTF.